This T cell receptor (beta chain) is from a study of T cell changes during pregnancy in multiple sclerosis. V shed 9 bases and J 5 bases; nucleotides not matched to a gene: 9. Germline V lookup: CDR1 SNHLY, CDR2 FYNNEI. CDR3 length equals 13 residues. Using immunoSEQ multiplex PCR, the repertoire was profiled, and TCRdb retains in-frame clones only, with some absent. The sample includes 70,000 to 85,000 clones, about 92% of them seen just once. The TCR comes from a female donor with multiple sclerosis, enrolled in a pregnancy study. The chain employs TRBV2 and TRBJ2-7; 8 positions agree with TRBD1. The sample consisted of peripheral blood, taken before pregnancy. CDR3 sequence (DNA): TGTGCCAGGGGCTGGACAGGGTCGAACGAGCAGTACTTC. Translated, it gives CARGWTGSNEQYF.